The 25 T cell receptor beta chains listed next were all sequenced from one sample in a study of blood T cell repertoires in COVID-19. Method: immunoSEQ multiplex PCR; TCRdb's copy keeps in-frame clones and lacks some. The sample contains 90,000 to 100,000 clones, around 67% of which appear only once. The sample was peripheral blood. The receptors derive from a woman aged 55 to 70 in a cohort sampled during active or convalescent COVID-19.

The chain links TRBV4-2 to TRBJ2-1; a weak D match, TRBD1 (6 bases). CDR3 length: 16 amino acids. Per germline, CDR1 LGHNA and CDR2 YNFKEQ. V lost 1 base to trimming and J lost 4 bases, with 14 bases between them. The CDR3 nucleotides are TGTGCCAGCAGCCAAGGCCGGCAGGGGACGTACAATGAGCAGTTCTTC. It yields the protein CASSQGRQGTYNEQFF.

The gene calls are TRBV11-3 and TRBJ2-5; D possibly corresponds to TRBD2 (6 bases). CDR3 length: 15 residues. V lost 3 bases and J 5 bases, leaving 16 bases between the germline ends. Germline assignment: CDR1 SGHNT and CDR2 YENEEA. Here the CDR3 DNA reads TGTGCCAGCAGCTTGGGCGGGGCCTCCACTGAGACCCAGTACTTC. Translation gives CASSLGGASTETQYF.

This clone has a single count. V is TRBV18 and J is TRBJ2-7; 12 bases map to TRBD1. Losses at the gene ends were 6 bases for V and 0 bases for J; bases not matched to a gene: 6. CDR1 and CDR2 from the germline V gene are KGHSH and LQKENI. CDR3 length: 16 amino acids. The CDR3 nucleotides are TGTGCCAGCTCCCGAGGGACAGGGGGCCTCTCCTACGAGCAGTACTTC. It translates to CASSRGTGGLSYEQYF.

This chain connects TRBV6-5 to TRBJ1-3; TRBD1 matches at 10 bases. Per the germline V gene, CDR1 is MNHEY and CDR2 is SVGAGI. J gave up 4 bases and V 7 bases, and 7 bases lay outside the gene matches. The CDR3 extends over 15 amino acids. The CDR3 bases are TGTGCCAGCACCGGGACAGGGGCTGTCGGAAACACCATATATTTT. Protein: CASTGTGAVGNTIYF.

This clone showed up just once. CDR3 residues: CASRGTASSYEQYF. CDR3 in DNA: TGTGCCAGCAGGGGGACAGCGTCCTCCTACGAGCAGTACTTC. This sequence joins TRBV27 and TRBJ2-7, with TRBD1 matching 7 bases. The CDR3 spans 14 residues. Germline-derived CDR1 and CDR2 are MNHEY and SMNVEV (reference sequence). V shed 6 bases, J shed 0 bases, and the junction held 5 bases outside the gene matches.

A few counts support this clone. The chain couples TRBV2 to TRBJ2-2; TRBD2 agrees at 8 bases. The CDR3 contains 16 residues. CDR1 is SNHLY, CDR2 FYNNEI, per germline. V shed 6 bases and J 1 base; nucleotides not matched to a gene: 7. In DNA form, the CDR3 reads TGTGCCAGCAGACTTCCGGGACTAGAGAACACCGGGGAGCTGTTTTTT. Residues: CASRLPGLENTGELFF.

The rearrangement links TRBV15 to TRBJ2-3, with 9 bases identical to TRBD2. Trimming removed 3 bases from V and 1 base from J; junction bases left unmatched: 5. The germline CDR1 and CDR2 sequences are LNHNV and YYDKDF (reference sequence). This CDR3 has 16 residues. The CDR3 DNA follows: TGTGCCACCAGCAGCCTGACTAGCGGTCGCACAGATACGCAGTATTTT. This gives the protein CATSSLTSGRTDTQYF.

This clone was counted between two and nine times. The chain couples TRBV20-1 to TRBJ1-2, with D possibly matching TRBD1 (5 bases). In germline, CDR1 is DFQATT, CDR2 SNEGSKA (reference sequence). V shed 5 bases and J shed 8 bases, with 12 bases lying between them. This CDR3 contains 11 residues. CDR3 coding DNA: TGCAGTGCTGGACACCCTGGCGGCTACACCTTC. As protein: CSAGHPGGYTF.

This chain uses TRBV3-1 (or the pseudogene TRBV3-2) with TRBJ2-5, with 11 nucleotides matching TRBD2. J was trimmed by 2 bases and V by 4 bases; bases with no gene match: 9. The germline V gene has CDR1 LGHDT and CDR2 YNNKEL (reference sequence). CDR3 length equals 17 residues. The CDR3 loop reads CASSPGGVAGGQETQYF. The CDR3 DNA is TGTGCCAGCAGCCCCGGGGGGGTAGCGGGGGGGCAAGAGACCCAGTACTTC.

The sample holds a few counts of this clone. This chain joins TRBV19 and TRBJ1-3; TRBD1 might be the D (6 bases). The CDR3 loop spans 16 amino acids. Germline lookup yields CDR1 LNHDA and CDR2 SQIVND (reference sequence). Trimming shortened V by 6 bases and J by 2 bases, and 17 bases separated the two germline ends. The CDR3 is CASSPRAGDTGNTIYF. The CDR3 DNA sequence: TGTGCCAGTAGCCCTAGAGCAGGGGATACTGGAAACACCATATATTTT. The full variable domain, completed using reference TRBV19 and TRBJ1-3, is DGGITQSPKYLFRKEGQNVTLSCEQNLNHDAMYWYRQDPGQGLRLIYYSQIVNDFQKGDIAEGYSVSREKKESFPLTVTSAQKNPTAFYLCASSPRAGDTGNTIYFGEGSWLTVV.

This chain links TRBV5-1 with TRBJ1-4, with unresolved D. With 4 bases removed from V and 7 bases from J, the gap between germline ends came to 5 bases. CDR3 length: 11 residues. CDR1 is SGHRS, CDR2 YFSETQ, per germline. The CDR3 loop is CASSGGEKLFF. The CDR3 DNA reads TGCGCCAGCAGCGGCGGTGAAAAACTGTTTTTT.

The gene calls are TRBV7-2 and TRBJ2-5; 14 positions match TRBD2. There are 16 residues in the CDR3. V lost 5 bases, J lost 5 bases, and 7 bases stayed unmatched. CDR1 and CDR2 (germline): SGHTA, FQGNSA. The CDR3 is CASSTTSGGALETQYF. The CDR3 coding sequence is TGTGCCAGCAGCACGACTAGCGGGGGGGCCCTGGAGACCCAGTACTTC.

The V gene is TRBV18, the J gene TRBJ1-3; possibly TRBD1 for D (6 bases). CDR3 length equals 16 residues. Trimming cost V 5 bases and J 4 bases, with 18 bases left between them. Germline values: CDR1 KGHSH, CDR2 LQKENI. The CDR3, as DNA: TGTGCCAGCTCATTGGGACACCTTAAGGGCGGAAACACCATATATTTT. Amino acids: CASSLGHLKGGNTIYF.

The chain couples TRBV19 to TRBJ1-1; D is undetermined. CDR1 and CDR2 (germline): LNHDA, SQIVND (reference sequence). V lost 0 bases and J 3 bases, leaving 11 bases between the germline ends. The CDR3 covers 15 residues. Written as DNA, the CDR3 is TGTGCCAGTAGTATAGAAGGAGGGCGGTACACTGAAGCTTTCTTT. It yields the protein CASSIEGGRYTEAFF.

The V gene is TRBV7-6, the J gene TRBJ1-4; D perhaps matches TRBD1 (5 bases). Per germline, CDR1 SGHVS and CDR2 FNYEAQ. Trimming left V 3 bases short and J 10 bases short, with 12 bases between. CDR3 length: 13 residues. The CDR3 sequence: CASSLDQGIKLFF. CDR3 DNA: TGTGCCAGCAGCTTGGATCAGGGAATAAAACTGTTTTTT.

The DNA for the CDR3 is TGTGCCAGCTCACCACCACAGGCTTCAGGAAACACCATATATTTT. It translates to CASSPPQASGNTIYF. This chain connects TRBV18 to TRBJ1-3; a possible D gene is TRBD1 (5 bases). Germline lookup yields CDR1 KGHSH and CDR2 LQKENI. The CDR3 contains 15 residues. With 0 bases removed from V and 4 bases from J, the gap between germline ends came to 10 bases.

The gene calls are TRBV6-1 and TRBJ2-7, with D perhaps TRBD1 (5 bases). The germline V and J ends were trimmed by 2 bases and 5 bases, with 13 bases remaining between them. CDR3 size: 14 residues. Germline assignment: CDR1 MNHNS and CDR2 SASEGT. CDR3 in DNA: TGTGCCAGCAGTGAATATCAGGGTTCAAACGAGCAGTACTTC. It translates to CASSEYQGSNEQYF.

The chain recombines TRBV6-5 with TRBJ2-7; the D gene is possibly TRBD2 (7 bases). Trimming removed 2 bases at V and 7 bases at J, with 12 bases between. The germline V gene encodes CDR1 MNHEY and CDR2 SVGAGI. The CDR3 sequence is 13 residues long. This CDR3 reads CASSYPRGGEQYF. The CDR3 DNA reads TGTGCCAGCAGTTACCCGAGGGGGGGGGAGCAGTACTTC.

V is TRBV5-1 and J is TRBJ2-7; 7 bases match TRBD2. This CDR3 is built from 16 residues. The ends lost 5 bases at V and 3 bases at J; junction bases unmatched: 14. CDR1 and CDR2 from the germline V gene are SGHRS and YFSETQ. The DNA for the CDR3 is TGCGCCAGCAGAAAGACCGCGGGGGTACACATCTACGAGCAGTACTTC. It yields the protein CASRKTAGVHIYEQYF.

The V call is TRBV21-1, the J call TRBJ2-3; the table's TRBD2 call for D was not verified on the DNA. TRBV21-1 is shown as a pseudogene. CDR3 length equals 17 residues. CDR3 in amino acids: CASSKVKAGDCTDTQYF. In DNA form, the CDR3 reads TGTGCCAGCAGCAAAGTAAAAGCGGGGGACTGCACAGATACGCAGTATTTT.

This clone was counted at least ten times. This rearrangement joins TRBV3-1 (or the pseudogene TRBV3-2) to TRBJ2-1; TRBD2 agrees at 9 bases. The trim removed 5 bases at V and 2 bases at J, leaving 7 bases unmatched. The CDR3 sequence is 16 residues long. CDR1 is LGHDT and CDR2 is YNNKEL in the germline V gene (reference sequence). The CDR3 loop is CASSYLAGLTYNEQFF. CDR3 nucleotide sequence: TGTGCCAGCAGCTACCTAGCGGGGTTAACCTACAATGAGCAGTTCTTC.

The V gene is TRBV7-3, the J gene TRBJ2-3; tentatively, D is TRBD2 (6 bases). Germline CDR1 and CDR2: SGHTA and FQGTGA. Between the trimmed V and J ends, which lost 5 bases and 10 bases, there was a span of 19 bases. CDR3 length equals 14 residues. This CDR3 is CASSTGGAPSPQYF. In DNA form, the CDR3 reads TGTGCCAGCAGCACCGGCGGGGCGCCATCTCCGCAGTATTTT.

This chain connects TRBV4-2 to TRBJ1-2, with no clear D. CDR1 is LGHNA and CDR2 is YNFKEQ in the germline V gene. The CDR3 spans 16 residues. Trimming took 0 bases from V and 0 from J, leaving 11 bases between them. CDR3 nucleotide sequence: TGTGCCAGCAGCCAAGATCCCACAGCCGCTAACTATGGCTACACCTTC. This encodes CASSQDPTAANYGYTF.

The V and J genes are TRBV6-6 and TRBJ2-1; 7 positions agree with TRBD1. From germline, CDR1 is MNHNY and CDR2 SVGAGI (reference sequence). The CDR3 runs 16 residues. V shed 2 bases and J 3 bases; nucleotides not matched to a gene: 7. The CDR3 DNA follows: TGTGCCAGCAGTTACCCGACAGGGACCGGCTACAATGAGCAGTTCTTC. It yields the protein CASSYPTGTGYNEQFF.

V usage is TRBV29-1 and J usage is TRBJ1-3, with D possibly matching TRBD1 (6 bases). Germline CDR1 reads SQVTM; CDR2 reads ANQGSEA. Between the trimmed V and J ends, which lost 7 bases and 0 bases, there was a span of 13 bases. This CDR3 spans 14 amino acids. The CDR3 loop is CSAGDIFSGNTIYF. DNA of the CDR3: TGCAGCGCTGGGGACATCTTCTCTGGAAACACCATATATTTT.